Shown below are 11 T cell receptor beta chains from a single sample sequenced in a study of identical twins (dated by TCRdb to about 2016). The library was produced with 5' RACE. Reads for this sample came from an Illumina HiSeq 2000. TCRdb trimmed public reads at Q25 via fastp, called clones via MiXCR and kept in-frame beta chains. Rows with a matching CDR3 protein are joined into one entry that keeps the most common DNA and genes. The sample data list about 660,000 distinct CDR3 sequences, and around 8.3% of these were observed just once. The top ten hold approximately 0.89% of the sample. These data were also filed under a second study, of yellow fever vaccine responses in identical twins.

The sample was PBMCs. The receptors stem from a woman between 18 and 30 years old in good health.

This chain uses TRBV27 with TRBJ2-2; D uncertain. This CDR3 contains 11 residues. The V gene's germline CDR1 is MNHEY and CDR2 SMNVEV (reference sequence). Trimming pared 11 bases from V and 6 bases from J, leaving 10 bases between. The CDR3 bases are TGTGCCGGGCCCACCGCCGGGGAGCTGTTTTTT. Its translation is CAGPTAGELFF.

The V and J genes are TRBV11-2 and TRBJ2-5; maybe TRBD2 (6 bases). Germline values: CDR1 SGHAT, CDR2 FQNNGV. Trimming removed 2 bases at V and 5 bases at J, with 24 bases between. This CDR3 is 18 amino acids long. The CDR3 DNA reads as TGTGCCAGCAGCTTACCCCTCCGTGGGGAGGTGGGTAGGGAGACCCAGTACTTC. Translation: CASSLPLRGEVGRETQYF.

This rearrangement joins TRBV25-1 to TRBJ2-7; 9 bases align to TRBD1. The CDR3 totals 17 residues. V was clipped by 3 bases and J by 4 bases; unmatched bases: 13. The germline V gene has CDR1 MGHDK and CDR2 SYGVNS. The CDR3 sequence: CASSDSLDRGSRYEQYF. The CDR3 bases are TGTGCCAGCAGTGATTCGCTGGACAGGGGATCTCGATACGAGCAGTACTTC.

This clonotype was found a few times. The chain is built from TRBV7-8 and TRBJ1-4; the D gene is possibly TRBD1 (6 bases). This CDR3 is built from 17 residues. V dropped 5 bases and J dropped 4 bases, with 20 bases sitting between them. CDR1 is SGHVS, CDR2 FQNEAQ, per germline. In nucleotides, the CDR3 is TGTGCCAGCAGCCGCACCACCGACAGGCTTAATAATGAAAAACTGTTTTTT. This codes for CASSRTTDRLNNEKLFF.

This clonotype was found many times. J is TRBJ2-1 and V is TRBV5-1; 8 bases align to TRBD2. CDR1 is SGHRS and CDR2 is YFSETQ in the germline V gene. V shed 4 bases, J shed 5 bases, and the junction held 5 bases outside the gene matches. The CDR3 is made up of 14 amino acids. The DNA for the CDR3 is TGCGCCAGCAGCCTAAGGACTAGCAACAATGAGCAGTTCTTC. As protein: CASSLRTSNNEQFF.

The chain recombines TRBV7-6 with TRBJ2-1; either TRBD1 or TRBD2 may supply D (5 bases each). The CDR3 is 16 residues long. Germline assignment: CDR1 SGHVS and CDR2 FNYEAQ. V was trimmed by 6 bases and J by 7 bases, leaving 22 bases between them. CDR3 region: CASSIRRDPPRNEQFF. CDR3 DNA: TGTGCCAGCAGTATCCGCCGGGACCCGCCTCGTAATGAGCAGTTCTTC.

This clonotype was seen only a few times. The chain employs TRBV29-1 and TRBJ1-1; no reliable D call. The CDR3 totals 12 residues. Germline CDR1 SQVTM, CDR2 ANQGSEA. V lost 6 bases and J lost 5, with 13 bases in between. CDR3 bases: TGCAGCGTATCCTCCGGGCGGACTGAAGCTTTCTTT. This sequence encodes CSVSSGRTEAFF.

The V gene is TRBV3-1, the J gene TRBJ2-3, with D uncertain. The V gene's germline CDR1 is LGHDT and CDR2 YNNKEL (reference sequence). This CDR3 is built from 14 residues. The V end was cut by 4 bases, the J end by 6 bases, with 14 bases between. For the CDR3, the DNA is TGTGCCAGCAGCCGCCGTGAGTTGGGGGATACGCAGTATTTT. Its protein is CASSRRELGDTQYF.

The V gene is TRBV12-3 or TRBV12-4, the J gene TRBJ2-1; a weak D match, TRBD1 (6 bases). V shed 3 bases and J shed 7 bases, with 13 bases lying between them. CDR3 length equals 14 residues. CDR3 bases: TGTGCCAGCAGTTTGTCAGGGGCCACAAATGAGCAGTTCTTC. Its protein is CASSLSGATNEQFF.

This clonotype has at least ten counts. The chain employs TRBV28 and TRBJ2-5; the D gene is possibly TRBD1 (6 bases). CDR3 length equals 14 residues. The V and J ends lost 1 base and 3 bases respectively, with 9 bases between them. Germline V lookup: CDR1 MDHEN, CDR2 SYDVKM. The CDR3: CASSLYPGEETQYF. CDR3 coding DNA: TGTGCCAGCAGTTTATACCCAGGGGAAGAGACCCAGTACTTC.

This clonotype occurred a few times. The V call is TRBV7-9, the J call TRBJ2-2; possibly TRBD1 for D (6 bases). Deletions cut 5 bases from V and 3 bases from J, with 10 bases between. This CDR3 is 14 amino acids long. CDR1 and CDR2 (germline): SEHNR, FQNEAQ (reference sequence). CDR3 sequence reads: CASSPTGYTGELFF. Written as DNA, the CDR3 is TGTGCCAGCAGCCCTACAGGGTACACCGGGGAGCTGTTTTTT.